The sequence of this T cell receptor beta chain was determined in a study of blood T cell repertoires in COVID-19. For the study at large: T cells, B-cell-depleted T cells, or PBMCs provided the cDNA or gDNA that served as material.

Authors' analysis steps: Amplified reference gene primers provided the basis for estimating nucleated cell counts. Repertoires were generated with immunoSEQ multiplex PCR, while TCRdb's copy carries only in-frame clones and drops some. V and J calls and clone size come straight from that table; D and trimming were deduced from the DNA. The table shows about 310,000 clones, with around 87% occurring only once. Trimming took 0 bases from V and 5 from J, leaving 11 bases between them. The CDR3 loop spans 15 amino acids. The germline V gene encodes CDR1 MGHRA and CDR2 YSYEKL. The sequence was collected from a man aged 50 to 59 with active or convalescent COVID-19. The chain is built from TRBV4-1 and TRBJ1-5, with a possible D match to TRBD1 (6 bases). Sequencing was done on a sample of peripheral blood. The CDR3 DNA follows: TGCGCCAGCAGCCAAGACCGGACAGCCTATCAGCCCCAGCATTTT. Residues: CASSQDRTAYQPQHF.